This TCR beta chain emerged from a study of OX40 agonist ivuxolimab in advanced cancers. Study in general: Those enrolled were approximately 83% male, with a mean age of around 57 years and ages from 23 to 79. Prior anti-PD-1, anti-PD-L1 or anti-CTLA-4 therapy did not bar entry, and roughly 40% had some. Whole-study results and caveats: Antigen specificity remained undetermined for the expanded peripheral T cells.

Worth noting for this clone: Antigen: not known.

Autoimmune disease history or systemic immunosuppression was exclusionary. This CDR3 is built from 12 residues. Germline V gene sequence: CDR1 LNHDA, CDR2 SQIVND (reference sequence). V dropped 5 bases and J dropped 0 bases, with 4 bases sitting between them. The protocol was immunoSEQ multiplex PCR, while the TCRdb copy is restricted to in-frame clones and leaves out a portion. The sample holds roughly 100,000 clones; 70% to 85% are singletons and the top ten take about 4.1%. The chain uses TRBV19 and TRBJ1-1, with D unresolved. The origin of this receptor is an adult with an advanced solid tumor such as melanoma, head and neck, liver or kidney cancer. The source was CD4+ or CD8+ T cells sorted from blood, collected in a trial of the OX40 agonist ivuxolimab. Here the CDR3 reads CASSYVNTEAFF. The CDR3 DNA reads TGTGCCAGTAGTTATGTGAACACTGAAGCTTTCTTT.